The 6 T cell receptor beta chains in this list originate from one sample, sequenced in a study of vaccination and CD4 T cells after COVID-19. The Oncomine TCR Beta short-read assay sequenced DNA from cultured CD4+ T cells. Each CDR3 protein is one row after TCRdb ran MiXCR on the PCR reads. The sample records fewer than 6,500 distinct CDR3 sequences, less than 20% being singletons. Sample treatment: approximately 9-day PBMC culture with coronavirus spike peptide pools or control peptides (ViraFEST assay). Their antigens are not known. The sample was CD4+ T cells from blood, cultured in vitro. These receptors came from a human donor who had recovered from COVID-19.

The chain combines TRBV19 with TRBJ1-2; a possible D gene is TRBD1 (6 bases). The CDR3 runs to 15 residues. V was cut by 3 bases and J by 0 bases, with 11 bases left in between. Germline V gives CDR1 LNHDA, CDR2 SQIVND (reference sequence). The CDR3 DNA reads TGTGCCAGTAGTATCAGGGGTGAGGCTAACTATGGCTACACCTTC. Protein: CASSIRGEANYGYTF.

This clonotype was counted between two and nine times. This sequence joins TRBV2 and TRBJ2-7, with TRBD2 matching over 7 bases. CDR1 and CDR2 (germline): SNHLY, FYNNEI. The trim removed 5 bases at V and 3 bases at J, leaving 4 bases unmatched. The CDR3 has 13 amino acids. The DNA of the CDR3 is TGTGCCAGCAGTCCCAGCGGGGTCTACGAGCAGTACTTC. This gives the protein CASSPSGVYEQYF.

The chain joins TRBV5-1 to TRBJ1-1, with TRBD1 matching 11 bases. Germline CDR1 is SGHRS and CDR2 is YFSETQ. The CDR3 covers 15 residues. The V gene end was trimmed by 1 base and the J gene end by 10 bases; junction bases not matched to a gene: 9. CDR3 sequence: CASSLRTGGASSAFF. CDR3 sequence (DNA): TGCGCCAGCAGCTTGAGGACAGGGGGCGCATCCTCAGCTTTCTTT.

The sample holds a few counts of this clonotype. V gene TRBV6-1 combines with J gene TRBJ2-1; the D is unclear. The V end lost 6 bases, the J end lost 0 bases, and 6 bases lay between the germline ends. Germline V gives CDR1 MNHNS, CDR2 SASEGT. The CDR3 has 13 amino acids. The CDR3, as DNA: TGTGCCAGCAGCCTGAGCTCCTACAATGAGCAGTTCTTC. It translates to CASSLSSYNEQFF.

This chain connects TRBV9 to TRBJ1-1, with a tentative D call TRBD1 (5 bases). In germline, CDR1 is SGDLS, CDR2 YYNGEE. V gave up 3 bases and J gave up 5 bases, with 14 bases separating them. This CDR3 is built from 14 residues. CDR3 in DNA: TGTGCCAGCAGCGGTGGGACTCTGGGGACTGAAGCTTTCTTT. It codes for CASSGGTLGTEAFF.

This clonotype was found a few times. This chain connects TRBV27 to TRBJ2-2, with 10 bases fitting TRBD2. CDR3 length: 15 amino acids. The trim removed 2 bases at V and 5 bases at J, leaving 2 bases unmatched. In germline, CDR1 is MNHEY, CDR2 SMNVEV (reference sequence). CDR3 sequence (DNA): TGTGCCAGCAGTTTAAGCGGGAGGGTTACCGGGGAGCTGTTTTTT. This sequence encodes CASSLSGRVTGELFF.